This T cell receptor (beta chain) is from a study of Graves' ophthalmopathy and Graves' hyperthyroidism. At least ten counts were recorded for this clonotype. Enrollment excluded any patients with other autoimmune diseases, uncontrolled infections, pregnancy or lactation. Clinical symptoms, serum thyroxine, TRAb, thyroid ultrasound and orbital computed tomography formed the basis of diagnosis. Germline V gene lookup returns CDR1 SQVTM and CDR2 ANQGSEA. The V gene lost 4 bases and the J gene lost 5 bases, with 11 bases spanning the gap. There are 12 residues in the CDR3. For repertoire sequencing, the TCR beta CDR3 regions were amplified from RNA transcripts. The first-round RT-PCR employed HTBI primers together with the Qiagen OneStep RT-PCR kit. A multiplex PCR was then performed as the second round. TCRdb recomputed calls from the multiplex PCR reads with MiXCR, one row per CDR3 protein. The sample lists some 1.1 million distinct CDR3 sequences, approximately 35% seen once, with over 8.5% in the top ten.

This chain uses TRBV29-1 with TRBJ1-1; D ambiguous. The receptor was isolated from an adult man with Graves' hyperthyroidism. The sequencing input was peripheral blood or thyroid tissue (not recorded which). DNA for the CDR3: TGCAGCGTTGGAAGGGATCGGACTGAAGCTTTCTTT. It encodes CSVGRDRTEAFF.